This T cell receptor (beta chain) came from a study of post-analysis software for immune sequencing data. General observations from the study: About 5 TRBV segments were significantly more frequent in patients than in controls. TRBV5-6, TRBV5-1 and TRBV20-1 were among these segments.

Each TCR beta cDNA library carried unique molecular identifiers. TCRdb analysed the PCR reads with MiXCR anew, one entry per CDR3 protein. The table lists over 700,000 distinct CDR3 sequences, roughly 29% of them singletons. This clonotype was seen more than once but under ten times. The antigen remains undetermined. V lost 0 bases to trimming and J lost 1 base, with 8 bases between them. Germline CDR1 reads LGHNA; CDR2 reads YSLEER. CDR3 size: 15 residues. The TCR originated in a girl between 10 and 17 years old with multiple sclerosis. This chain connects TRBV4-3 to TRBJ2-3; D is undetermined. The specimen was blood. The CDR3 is CASSQDPTGTDTQYF. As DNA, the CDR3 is TGCGCCAGCAGCCAAGATCCCACAGGCACAGATACGCAGTATTTT.